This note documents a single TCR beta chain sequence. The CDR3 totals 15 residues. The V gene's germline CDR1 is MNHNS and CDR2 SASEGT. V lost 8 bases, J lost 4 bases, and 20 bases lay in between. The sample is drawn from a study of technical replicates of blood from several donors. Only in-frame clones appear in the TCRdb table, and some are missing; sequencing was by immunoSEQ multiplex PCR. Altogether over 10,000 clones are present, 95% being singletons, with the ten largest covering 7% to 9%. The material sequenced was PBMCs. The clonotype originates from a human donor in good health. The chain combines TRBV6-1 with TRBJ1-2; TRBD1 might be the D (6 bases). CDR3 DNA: TGTGCCAGCCCGGGGGGGCTCGGGGGGATCTATGGCTACACCTTC. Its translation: CASPGGLGGIYGYTF.